This TCR beta chain was captured by sequencing in a study of Graves' ophthalmopathy and Graves' hyperthyroidism. On the study more broadly: The collection of peripheral blood took place at initial diagnosis, before any treatment. Study outcomes and limitations: This model predicted ophthalmopathy progression (sensitivity 65% to 71%, specificity 72.22%). Ophthalmopathy and stable hyperthyroidism were discriminated by a 13-signature model, with about 91% sensitivity and under 84% specificity.

CDR3 length: 15 residues. Germline V CDR1 and CDR2: LGHDT, YNNKEL (reference sequence). Trimming stripped 2 bases from V and 6 bases from J, with 16 bases between. This clonotype was seen ten or more times. Its antigen is unidentified. As the template, RNA transcripts were used to amplify TCR beta CDR3 regions. RT-PCR was first run with HTBI primers, then multiplex PCR in a second round. TCRdb re-derived calls from the multiplex PCR reads in MiXCR, one entry per CDR3 protein. The sample yields approximately 640,000 distinct CDR3 sequences, about 41% seen once. Sequencing was carried out using peripheral blood. The V and J genes are TRBV3-1 and TRBJ1-1; D is possibly TRBD1 (5 bases). The sequence was obtained from an adult man with Graves' ophthalmopathy. The chain's CDR3 is CASSQWTRGLAEAFF. DNA for the CDR3: TGTGCCAGCAGCCAATGGACCCGGGGGTTAGCTGAAGCTTTCTTT.